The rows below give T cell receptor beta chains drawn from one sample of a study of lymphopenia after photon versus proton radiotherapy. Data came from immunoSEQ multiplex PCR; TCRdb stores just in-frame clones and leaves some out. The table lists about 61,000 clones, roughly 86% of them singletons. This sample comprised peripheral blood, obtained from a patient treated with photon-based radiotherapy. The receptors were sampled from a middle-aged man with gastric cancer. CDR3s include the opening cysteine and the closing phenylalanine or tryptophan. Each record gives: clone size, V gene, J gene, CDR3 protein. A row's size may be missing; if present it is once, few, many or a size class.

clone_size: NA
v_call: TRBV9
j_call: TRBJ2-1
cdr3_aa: CASSQGGHNEQFF

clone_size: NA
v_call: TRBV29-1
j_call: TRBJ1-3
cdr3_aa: CSVGSGNTIYF

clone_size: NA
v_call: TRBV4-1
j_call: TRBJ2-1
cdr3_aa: CASSPNQGGYNEQFF

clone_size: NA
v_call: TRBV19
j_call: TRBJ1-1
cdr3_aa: CASSILAGRAEAFF

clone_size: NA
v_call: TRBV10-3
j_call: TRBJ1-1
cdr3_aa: CAIRATGTTPVNTEAFF

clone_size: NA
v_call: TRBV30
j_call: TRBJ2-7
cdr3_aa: CAWSSGQGYNEQYF

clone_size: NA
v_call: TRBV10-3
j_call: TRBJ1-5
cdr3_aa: CAIRGSPGQPQHF

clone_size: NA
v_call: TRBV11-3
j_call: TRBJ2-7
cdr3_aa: CASSLAGGDEQYF

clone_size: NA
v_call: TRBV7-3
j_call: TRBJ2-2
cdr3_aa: CASSLRGTSGATGELFF

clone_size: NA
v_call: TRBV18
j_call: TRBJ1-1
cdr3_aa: CASSLDGQGWTEAFF

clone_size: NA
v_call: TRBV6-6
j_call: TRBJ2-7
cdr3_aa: CASSYTRPPYEQYF

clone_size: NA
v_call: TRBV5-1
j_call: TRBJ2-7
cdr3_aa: CASSPDRIGSYEQYF

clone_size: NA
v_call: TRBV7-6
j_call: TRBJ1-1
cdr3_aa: CASSSTPYTEAFF

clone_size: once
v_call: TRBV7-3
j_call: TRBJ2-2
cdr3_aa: CASSRKEGLAVAGELFF

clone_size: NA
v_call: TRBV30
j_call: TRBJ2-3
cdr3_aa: CAWTGQSRTDTQYF

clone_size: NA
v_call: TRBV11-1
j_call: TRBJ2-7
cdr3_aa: CASSLGPAGTGAYEQYF

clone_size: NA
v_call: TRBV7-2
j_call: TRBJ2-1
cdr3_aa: CASSPGTSGGPEQFF

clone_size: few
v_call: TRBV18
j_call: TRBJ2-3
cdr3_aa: CASSQWAETQYF

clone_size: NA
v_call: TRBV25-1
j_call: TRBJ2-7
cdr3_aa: CASGNIYEQYF

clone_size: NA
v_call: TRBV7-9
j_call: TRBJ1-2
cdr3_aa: CASSPPGGNRGYTF

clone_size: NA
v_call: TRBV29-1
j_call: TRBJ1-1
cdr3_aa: CSVEVGYTNTEAFF

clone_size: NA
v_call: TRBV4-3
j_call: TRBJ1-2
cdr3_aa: CASSQDHRIYGYTF

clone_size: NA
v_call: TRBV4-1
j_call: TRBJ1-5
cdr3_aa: CASSQEPSGAHQPQHF

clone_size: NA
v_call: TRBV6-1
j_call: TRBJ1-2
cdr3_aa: CASRGPKGGYTF

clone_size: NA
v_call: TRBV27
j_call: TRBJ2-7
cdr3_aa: CASSFLHRGYEQYF

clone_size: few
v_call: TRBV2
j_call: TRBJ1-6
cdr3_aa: CASSEQSPLHF

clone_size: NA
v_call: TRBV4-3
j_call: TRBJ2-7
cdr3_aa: CASSQDRTGPYEQYF

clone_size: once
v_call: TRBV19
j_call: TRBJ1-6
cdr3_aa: CASQLGGWVNSPLHF